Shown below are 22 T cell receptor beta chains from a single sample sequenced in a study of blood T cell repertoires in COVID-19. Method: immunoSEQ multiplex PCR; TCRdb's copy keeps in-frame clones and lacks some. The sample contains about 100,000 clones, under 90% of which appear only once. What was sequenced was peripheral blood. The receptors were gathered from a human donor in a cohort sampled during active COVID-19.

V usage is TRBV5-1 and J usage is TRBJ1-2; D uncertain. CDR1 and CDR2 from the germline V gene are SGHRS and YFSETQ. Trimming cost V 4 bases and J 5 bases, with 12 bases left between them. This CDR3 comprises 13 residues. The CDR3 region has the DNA TGCGCCAGCAGCCAGGAACAGCATTATGGCTACACCTTC. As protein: CASSQEQHYGYTF.

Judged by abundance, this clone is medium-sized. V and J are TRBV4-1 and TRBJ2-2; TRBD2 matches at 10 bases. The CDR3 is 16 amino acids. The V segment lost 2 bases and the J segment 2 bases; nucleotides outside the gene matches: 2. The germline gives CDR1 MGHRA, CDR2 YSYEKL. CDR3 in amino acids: CASSQWTSGNTGELFF. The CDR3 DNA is TGCGCCAGCAGCCAATGGACTAGCGGAAACACCGGGGAGCTGTTTTTT.

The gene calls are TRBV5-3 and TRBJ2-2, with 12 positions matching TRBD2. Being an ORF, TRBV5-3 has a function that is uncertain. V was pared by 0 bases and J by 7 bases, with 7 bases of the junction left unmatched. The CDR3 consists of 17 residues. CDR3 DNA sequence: TGTGCCAGAAGCTTGGGTCTAGCGGGAGGGGGAAGCGGGGAGCTGTTTTTT. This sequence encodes CARSLGLAGGGSGELFF.

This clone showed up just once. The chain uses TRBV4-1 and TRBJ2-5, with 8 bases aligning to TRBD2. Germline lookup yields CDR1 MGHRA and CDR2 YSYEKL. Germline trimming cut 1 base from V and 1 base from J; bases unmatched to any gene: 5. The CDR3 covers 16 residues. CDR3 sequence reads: CASSQGGGGTQETQYF. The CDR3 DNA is TGCGCCAGCAGCCAAGGGGGCGGGGGGACCCAAGAGACCCAGTACTTC.

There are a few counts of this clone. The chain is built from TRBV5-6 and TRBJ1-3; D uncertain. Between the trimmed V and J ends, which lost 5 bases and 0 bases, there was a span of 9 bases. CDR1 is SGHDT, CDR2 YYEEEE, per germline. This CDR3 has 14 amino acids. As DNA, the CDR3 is TGTGCCAGCAGTTTTTTCGGCTCTGGAAACACCATATATTTT. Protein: CASSFFGSGNTIYF.

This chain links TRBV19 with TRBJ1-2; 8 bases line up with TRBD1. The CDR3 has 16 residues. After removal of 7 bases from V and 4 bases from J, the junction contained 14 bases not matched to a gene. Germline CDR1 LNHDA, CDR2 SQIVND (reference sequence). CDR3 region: CASNNRGQGATYGYTF. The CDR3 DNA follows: TGTGCCAGTAATAATCGGGGCCAGGGGGCAACCTATGGCTACACCTTC.

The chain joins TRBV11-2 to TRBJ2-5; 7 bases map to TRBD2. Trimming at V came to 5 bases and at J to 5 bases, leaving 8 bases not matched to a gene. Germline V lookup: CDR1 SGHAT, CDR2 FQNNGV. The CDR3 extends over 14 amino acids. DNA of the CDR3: TGTGCCAGCAGCGCCGACGCGGGGGTGGAGACCCAGTACTTC. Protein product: CASSADAGVETQYF.

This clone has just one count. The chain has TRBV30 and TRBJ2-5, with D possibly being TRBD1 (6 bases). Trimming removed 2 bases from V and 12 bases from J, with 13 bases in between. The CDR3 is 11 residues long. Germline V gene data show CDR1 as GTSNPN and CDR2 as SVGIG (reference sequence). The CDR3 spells CAWSKDSVKYF. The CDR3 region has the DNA TGTGCCTGGAGTAAGGACAGTGTAAAGTACTTC.

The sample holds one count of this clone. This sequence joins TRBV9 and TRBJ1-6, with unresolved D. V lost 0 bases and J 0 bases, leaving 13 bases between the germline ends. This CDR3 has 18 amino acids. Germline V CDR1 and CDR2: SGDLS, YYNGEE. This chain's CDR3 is CASSVDGGKSSYNSPLHF. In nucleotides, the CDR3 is TGTGCCAGCAGCGTAGATGGAGGCAAAAGCTCCTATAATTCACCCCTCCACTTT.

The CDR3 coding sequence is TGTGCCAGCAGCCCAGGGCCCGGGACACAGGGAAACACCATATATTTT. Amino acid sequence: CASSPGPGTQGNTIYF. The genes are TRBV3-1 (or the pseudogene TRBV3-2) and TRBJ1-3; D possibly corresponds to TRBD1 (6 bases). CDR3 length equals 16 residues. The ends were cut back, 4 bases at V and 4 bases at J, with 17 bases in the middle. Per the germline V gene, CDR1 is LGHDT and CDR2 is YNNKEL (reference sequence).

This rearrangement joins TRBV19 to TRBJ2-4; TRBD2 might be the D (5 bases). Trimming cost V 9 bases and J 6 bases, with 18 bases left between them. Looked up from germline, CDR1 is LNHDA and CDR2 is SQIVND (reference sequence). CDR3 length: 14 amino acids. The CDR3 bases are TGTGCCAGCCGAGGGATCAGTAGGGTAAACATTCAGTACTTC. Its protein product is CASRGISRVNIQYF.

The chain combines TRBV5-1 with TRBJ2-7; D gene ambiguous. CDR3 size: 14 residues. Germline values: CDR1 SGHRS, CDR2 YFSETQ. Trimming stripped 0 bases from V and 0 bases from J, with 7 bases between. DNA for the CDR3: TGCGCCAGCAGCTTGGAGTCAGGCTCCTACGAGCAGTACTTC. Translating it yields CASSLESGSYEQYF.

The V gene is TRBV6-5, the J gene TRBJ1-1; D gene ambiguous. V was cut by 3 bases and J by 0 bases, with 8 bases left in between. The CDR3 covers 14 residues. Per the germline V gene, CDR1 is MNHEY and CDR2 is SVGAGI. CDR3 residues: CASSYRGVNTEAFF. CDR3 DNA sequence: TGTGCCAGCAGTTATCGGGGAGTGAACACTGAAGCTTTCTTT.

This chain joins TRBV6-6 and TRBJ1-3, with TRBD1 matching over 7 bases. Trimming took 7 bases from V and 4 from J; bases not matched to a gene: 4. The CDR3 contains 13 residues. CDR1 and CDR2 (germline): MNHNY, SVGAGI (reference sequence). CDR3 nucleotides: TGTGCCAGCACAGACAGGGCCGGAAACACCATATATTTT. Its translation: CASTDRAGNTIYF.

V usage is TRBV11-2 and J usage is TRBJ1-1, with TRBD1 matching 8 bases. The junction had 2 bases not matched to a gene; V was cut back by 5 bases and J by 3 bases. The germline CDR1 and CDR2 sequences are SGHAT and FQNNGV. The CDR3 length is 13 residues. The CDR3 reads CASSDRGYTEAFF. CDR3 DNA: TGTGCCAGCAGCGACAGGGGCTACACTGAAGCTTTCTTT.

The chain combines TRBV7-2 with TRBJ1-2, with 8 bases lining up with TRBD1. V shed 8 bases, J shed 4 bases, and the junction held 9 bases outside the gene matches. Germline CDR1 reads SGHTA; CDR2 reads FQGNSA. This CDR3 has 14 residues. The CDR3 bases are TGTGCCAGCGCTTCCAGGGGGCAAAGCTATGGCTACACCTTC. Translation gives CASASRGQSYGYTF.

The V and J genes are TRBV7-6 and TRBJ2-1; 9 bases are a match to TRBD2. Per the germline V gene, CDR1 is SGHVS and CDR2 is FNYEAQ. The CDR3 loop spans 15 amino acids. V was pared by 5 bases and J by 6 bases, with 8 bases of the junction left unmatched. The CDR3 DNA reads TGTGCCAGCAGCGTTTTAGCGGGGGCCCGCAATGAGCAGTTCTTC. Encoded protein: CASSVLAGARNEQFF.

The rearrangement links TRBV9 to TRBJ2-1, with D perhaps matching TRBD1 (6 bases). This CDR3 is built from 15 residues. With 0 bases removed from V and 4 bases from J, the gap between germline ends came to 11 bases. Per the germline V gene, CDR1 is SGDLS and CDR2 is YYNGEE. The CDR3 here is CASSVVGASYNEQFF. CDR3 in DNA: TGTGCCAGCAGCGTAGTGGGGGCGTCATACAATGAGCAGTTCTTC.

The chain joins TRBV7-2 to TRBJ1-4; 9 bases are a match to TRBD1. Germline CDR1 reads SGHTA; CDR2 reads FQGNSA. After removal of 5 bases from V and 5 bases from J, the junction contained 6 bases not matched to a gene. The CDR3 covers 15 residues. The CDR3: CASSPKTGGNEKLFF. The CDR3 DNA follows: TGTGCCAGCAGCCCAAAGACAGGGGGGAATGAAAAACTGTTTTTT.

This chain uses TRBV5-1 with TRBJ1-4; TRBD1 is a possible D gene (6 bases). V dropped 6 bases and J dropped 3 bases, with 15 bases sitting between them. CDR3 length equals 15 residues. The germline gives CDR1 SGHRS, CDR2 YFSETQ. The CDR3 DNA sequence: TGCGCCAGCACCTCTCAGGGGATGTCTAATGAAAAACTGTTTTTT. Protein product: CASTSQGMSNEKLFF.

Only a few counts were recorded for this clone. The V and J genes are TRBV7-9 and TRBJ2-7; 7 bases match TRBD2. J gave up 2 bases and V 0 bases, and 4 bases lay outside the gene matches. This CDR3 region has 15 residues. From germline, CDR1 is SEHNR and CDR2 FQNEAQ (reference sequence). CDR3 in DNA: TGTGCCAGCAGCTTAGCGAGCGGGGTTACCTACGAGCAGTACTTC. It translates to CASSLASGVTYEQYF.

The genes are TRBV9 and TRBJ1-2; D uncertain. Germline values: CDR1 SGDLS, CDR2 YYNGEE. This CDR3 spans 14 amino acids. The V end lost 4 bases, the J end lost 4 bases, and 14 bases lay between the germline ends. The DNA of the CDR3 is TGTGCCAGCAGCCCCCAGAGGTCTATCTATGGCTACACCTTC. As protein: CASSPQRSIYGYTF.